This TCR beta chain was sequenced during a study of blood T cells in healthy people across ages. This CDR3 comprises 17 residues. Trimming cost V 6 bases and J 0 bases; bases outside gene matches: 10. Germline CDR1 reads MDHEN; CDR2 reads SYDVKM. The second PCR ran roughly 6 to 11 cycles with a sample-barcoded 5' primer and J-beta primers. Every individual sample yielded 3 million or more paired-end reads (each containing CDR3). TCRdb re-derived calls from the 5' RACE reads in MiXCR, one entry per CDR3 protein. The data show over 700,000 distinct CDR3 sequences, roughly 25% seen once. These sequences were also reported in another study, on T cells of mothers and their children.

The J gene is TRBJ1-4, the V gene TRBV28; TRBD1 matches 7 bases. The receptor was derived from a boy aged 10-17 years in good health. The sequenced material came from blood. The CDR3 region has the DNA TGTGCCAGCAGCTACCAACAGGGGATCGCAACTAATGAAAAACTGTTTTTT. Its translation: CASSYQQGIATNEKLFF.